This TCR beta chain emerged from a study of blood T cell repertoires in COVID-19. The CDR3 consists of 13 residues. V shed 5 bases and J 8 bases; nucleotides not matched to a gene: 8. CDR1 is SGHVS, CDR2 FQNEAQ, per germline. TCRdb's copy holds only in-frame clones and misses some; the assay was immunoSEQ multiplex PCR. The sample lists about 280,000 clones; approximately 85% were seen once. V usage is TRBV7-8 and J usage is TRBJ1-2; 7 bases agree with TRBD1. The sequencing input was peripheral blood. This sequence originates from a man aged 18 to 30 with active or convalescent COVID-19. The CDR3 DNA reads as TGTGCCAGCAGCCGAACAGGGGTAGACGGCTACACCTTC. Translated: CASSRTGVDGYTF.